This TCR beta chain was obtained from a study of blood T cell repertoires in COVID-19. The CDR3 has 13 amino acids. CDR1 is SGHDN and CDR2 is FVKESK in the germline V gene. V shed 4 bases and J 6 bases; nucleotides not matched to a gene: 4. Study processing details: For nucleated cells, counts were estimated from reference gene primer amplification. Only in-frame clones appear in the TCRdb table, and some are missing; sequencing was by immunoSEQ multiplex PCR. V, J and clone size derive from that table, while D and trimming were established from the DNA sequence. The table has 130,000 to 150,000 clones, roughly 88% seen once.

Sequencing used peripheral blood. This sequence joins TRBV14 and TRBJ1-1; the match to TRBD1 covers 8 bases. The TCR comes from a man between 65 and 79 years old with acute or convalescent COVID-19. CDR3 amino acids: CASSRTGKSEAFF. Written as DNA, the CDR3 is TGTGCCAGCAGCCGGACAGGGAAGTCTGAAGCTTTCTTT.